The 4 T cell receptor beta chains reported below all come from one sample, sequenced in a study of OX40 agonist ivuxolimab in advanced cancers. Here immunoSEQ multiplex PCR was the method, and the copy in TCRdb shows in-frame clones only, minus some. Altogether some 25,000 clones are present, 88% being singletons, with the ten largest covering approximately 10%. Sequences were derived from CD4+ or CD8+ T cells sorted from blood, sampled in a trial of the OX40 agonist ivuxolimab. Receptors originate from an adult with an advanced solid tumor such as melanoma, head and neck, liver or kidney cancer.

The rearrangement links TRBV10-3 to TRBJ2-7; D might be TRBD1 (5 bases). The CDR3 loop spans 13 amino acids. V was cut by 6 bases and J by 5 bases, with 14 bases left in between. CDR1 is ENHRY and CDR2 is SYGVKD in the germline V gene. The DNA for the CDR3 is TGTGCCATCAGGGGGCGAGGCTTCGACGAGCAGTACTTC. This translates into CAIRGRGFDEQYF.

There are a few counts of this clone. The chain joins TRBV2 to TRBJ1-5, with a weak D call TRBD1 (5 bases). Trimming pared 0 bases from V and 13 bases from J, leaving 16 bases between. Germline V gene data show CDR1 as SNHLY and CDR2 as FYNNEI. This CDR3 spans 14 amino acids. The CDR3 region is CASSEAPPLGPQHF. The CDR3 DNA sequence: TGTGCCAGCAGTGAAGCGCCCCCCCTGGGGCCTCAGCATTTT.

V usage is TRBV11-2 and J usage is TRBJ1-5, with D unclear. The germline CDR1 and CDR2 sequences are SGHAT and FQNNGV. The length of the CDR3 is 13 residues. Trimming stripped 2 bases from V and 7 bases from J, with 9 bases between. The CDR3 spells CASSLSIDQPQHF. CDR3 nucleotide sequence: TGTGCCAGCAGCTTAAGTATAGACCAGCCCCAGCATTTT.

The chain combines TRBV19 with TRBJ1-1; no reliable D call. The germline gives CDR1 LNHDA, CDR2 SQIVND (reference sequence). Trimming took 2 bases from V and 1 from J, leaving 8 bases between them. This CDR3 contains 14 residues. CDR3 loop: CASSISGSNTEAFF. The CDR3 DNA follows: TGTGCCAGTAGTATATCAGGATCGAACACTGAAGCTTTCTTT. Together with reference TRBV19 and TRBJ1-1, the CDR3 gives the full variable domain: DGGITQSPKYLFRKEGQNVTLSCEQNLNHDAMYWYRQDPGQGLRLIYYSQIVNDFQKGDIAEGYSVSREKKESFPLTVTSAQKNPTAFYLCASSISGSNTEAFFGQGTRLTVV.